A selection of T cell receptor beta chains follows, all from one sample in a study of early T cells in non-severe SARS-CoV-2 infection. TCRdb recomputed calls from the 5' RACE reads with MiXCR, one row per CDR3 protein. The sample consists of more than 45,000 distinct CDR3 sequences, around 6.5% of them appearing once. The sample was whole blood, taken at baseline. These receptor sequences come from an adult who was a healthcare worker with PCR-confirmed SARS-CoV-2 infection or an uninfected control (not recorded which). CDR3s include the opening cysteine and the closing phenylalanine or tryptophan. The D gene is left open where the match is weak. For some rows the clone size is stated as once, few or many, or as a class when expanded; others skip it.

j_call v_call clone_size d_call cdr3_aa cdr3_nt
TRBJ2-4 TRBV16 few - CASSQSHSVGEIQYF TGTGCCAGCAGCCAATCTCACTCTGTAGGGGAGATTCAGTACTTC
TRBJ2-1 TRBV28 many - CASSFSGHDNEQFF TGTGCCAGCAGTTTTTCTGGGCACGACAATGAGCAGTTCTTC
TRBJ1-5 TRBV19 many - CASTQNYGSNQPQHF TGTGCCAGTACCCAGAACTACGGGAGCAATCAGCCCCAGCATTTT
TRBJ2-7 TRBV9 - TRBD1 CASSPGQGAREQYF TGTGCCAGCAGTCCGGGACAGGGGGCCCGGGAGCAGTACTTC
TRBJ2-2 TRBV7-3 few - CASAGTHTGELFF TGTGCCAGCGCCGGGACACACACCGGGGAGCTGTTTTTT
TRBJ2-7 TRBV4-1 medium-sized - CASSQEEGTSYEQYF TGCGCCAGCAGCCAAGAAGAGGGGACCTCCTACGAGCAGTACTTC
TRBJ2-5 TRBV10-3 few - CAISDRGGETQYF TGTGCCATCAGTGACAGGGGCGGTGAGACCCAGTACTTC
TRBJ2-7 TRBV27 - - CASSSLVGPYEQYF TGTGCCAGCAGTTCCTTGGTGGGGCCCTACGAGCAGTACTTC
TRBJ2-1 TRBV7-2 many TRBD2 CASSFGRVLSSGVNEQFF TGTGCCAGCAGCTTTGGCAGGGTCTTGTCTAGCGGGGTCAATGAGCAGTTCTTC
TRBJ2-1 TRBV12-3/TRBV12-4 many TRBD2 CASSLLVGGTSGNEQFF TGTGCCAGCAGTTTATTAGTTGGGGGGACTAGCGGGAATGAGCAGTTCTTC
TRBJ1-4 TRBV7-9 few - CASSLAGVGEKLFF TGTGCCAGCAGCTTAGCAGGGGTAGGAGAAAAACTGTTTTTT
TRBJ1-1 TRBV27 - - CASSPEMNTEAFF TGTGCCAGCAGTCCGGAGATGAACACTGAAGCTTTCTTT
TRBJ2-3 TRBV27 - - CASSAWGAQGGTDTQYF TGTGCCAGCAGTGCTTGGGGGGCGCAGGGAGGCACAGATACGCAGTATTTT
TRBJ1-3 TRBV7-9 many - CASSPGPLSSGNTIYF TGTGCCAGCAGCCCGGGACCTCTGAGTTCTGGAAACACCATATATTTT
TRBJ2-6 TRBV28 - - CASSFQFGANVLTF TGTGCCAGCAGTTTCCAGTTCGGGGCCAACGTCCTGACTTTC
TRBJ2-6 TRBV18 - - CASSPLRGTGANVLTF TGTGCCAGCTCACCACTTAGGGGTACTGGGGCCAACGTCCTGACTTTC
TRBJ1-1 TRBV6-4 many - CASSAEGGSEAFF TGTGCCAGCAGTGCTGAGGGCGGATCTGAAGCTTTCTTT
TRBJ2-7 TRBV5-4 - TRBD2 CASSLGGRPYEQYF TGTGCCAGCAGCTTAGGCGGGAGGCCCTACGAGCAGTACTTC
TRBJ2-2 TRBV7-8 many - CASSFNGPGELFF TGTGCCAGCAGCTTCAATGGTCCCGGGGAGCTGTTTTTT
TRBJ2-2 TRBV5-4 many - CASSLEQATGELFF TGTGCCAGCAGCTTGGAGCAGGCCACCGGGGAGCTGTTTTTT
TRBJ2-2 TRBV4-1 - - CASSQIPGELFF TGCGCCAGCAGCCAAATTCCCGGGGAGCTGTTTTTT
TRBJ1-3 TRBV29-1 many - CSVVGGDGNTIYF TGCAGCGTTGTTGGGGGCGACGGAAACACCATATATTTT
TRBJ2-7 TRBV4-2 many - CASSQDTSFYEQYF TGTGCCAGCAGCCAAGATACTAGCTTCTACGAGCAGTACTTC
TRBJ1-5 TRBV6-1 many - CASSESHGNNQPQHF TGTGCCAGCAGTGAAAGTCACGGCAACAATCAGCCCCAGCATTTT
TRBJ2-1 TRBV29-1 many - CSVEVGRDEQFF TGCAGCGTTGAGGTCGGGCGGGATGAGCAGTTCTTC
TRBJ2-1 TRBV4-1 few TRBD2 CASRLHGASGRNEQFF TGCGCCAGCAGGTTACATGGGGCTAGCGGGAGGAATGAGCAGTTCTTC
TRBJ2-3 TRBV18 few - CASSPPIEGGPTQYF TGTGCCAGCTCACCACCAATTGAGGGTGGGCCGACGCAGTATTTT